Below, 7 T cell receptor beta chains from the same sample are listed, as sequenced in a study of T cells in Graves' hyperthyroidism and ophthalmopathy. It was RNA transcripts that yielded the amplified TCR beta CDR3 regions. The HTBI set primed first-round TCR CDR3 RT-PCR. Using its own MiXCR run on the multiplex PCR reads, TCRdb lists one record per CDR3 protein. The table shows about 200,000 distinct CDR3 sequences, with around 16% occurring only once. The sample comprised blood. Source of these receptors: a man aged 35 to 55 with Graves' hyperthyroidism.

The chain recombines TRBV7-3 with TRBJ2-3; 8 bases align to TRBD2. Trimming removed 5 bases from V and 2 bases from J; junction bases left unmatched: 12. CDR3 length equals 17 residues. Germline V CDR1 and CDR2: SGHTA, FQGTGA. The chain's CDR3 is CASSRKYLGRATDTQYF. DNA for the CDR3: TGTGCCAGCAGCCGCAAATATCTCGGGAGGGCCACAGATACGCAGTATTTT. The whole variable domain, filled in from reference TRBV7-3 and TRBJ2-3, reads GAGVSQTPSNKVTEKGKYVELRCDPISGHTALYWYRQSLGQGPEFLIYFQGTGAADDSGLPNDRFFAVRPEGSVSTLKIQRTERGDSAVYLCASSRKYLGRATDTQYFGPGTRLTVL.

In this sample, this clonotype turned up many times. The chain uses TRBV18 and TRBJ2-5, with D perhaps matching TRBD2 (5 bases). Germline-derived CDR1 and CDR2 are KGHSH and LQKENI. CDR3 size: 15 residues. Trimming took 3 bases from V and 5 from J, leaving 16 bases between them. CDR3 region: CASSPNGRGGETQYF. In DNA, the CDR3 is TGTGCCAGCTCACCGAACGGACGGGGTGGCGAGACCCAGTACTTC.

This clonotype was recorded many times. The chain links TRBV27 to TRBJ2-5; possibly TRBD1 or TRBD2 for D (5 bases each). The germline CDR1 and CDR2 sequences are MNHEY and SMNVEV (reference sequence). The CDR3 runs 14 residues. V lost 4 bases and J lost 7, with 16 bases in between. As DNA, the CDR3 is TGTGCCAGCAGTTCTGGGACGCCGTTGGGGACCCAGTACTTC. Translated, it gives CASSSGTPLGTQYF.

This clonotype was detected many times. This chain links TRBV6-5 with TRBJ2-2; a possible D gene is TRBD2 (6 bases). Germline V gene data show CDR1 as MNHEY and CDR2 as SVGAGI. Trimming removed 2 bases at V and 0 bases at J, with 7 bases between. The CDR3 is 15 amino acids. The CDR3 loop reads CASSYGTPNTGELFF. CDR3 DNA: TGTGCCAGCAGTTACGGGACTCCGAACACCGGGGAGCTGTTTTTT.

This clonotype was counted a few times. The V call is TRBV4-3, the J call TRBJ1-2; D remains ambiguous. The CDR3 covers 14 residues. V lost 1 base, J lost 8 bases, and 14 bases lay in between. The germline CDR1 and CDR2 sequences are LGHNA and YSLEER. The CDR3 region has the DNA TGCGCCAGCAGCCAAGTCTTCGAGGGTGGAGGCTACACCTTC. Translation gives CASSQVFEGGGYTF.

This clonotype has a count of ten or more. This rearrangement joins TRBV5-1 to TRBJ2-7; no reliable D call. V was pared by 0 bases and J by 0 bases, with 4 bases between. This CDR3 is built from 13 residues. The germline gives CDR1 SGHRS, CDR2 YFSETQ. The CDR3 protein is CASSLGVSYEQYF. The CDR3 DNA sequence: TGCGCCAGCAGCTTGGGGGTCTCCTACGAGCAGTACTTC.

As DNA, the CDR3 is TGTGCCTGGAGTTTGGGAGGCGGGACAGATACGCAGTATTTT. It specifies CAWSLGGGTDTQYF. The chain carries TRBV30 and TRBJ2-3, with D possibly being TRBD2 (6 bases). V lost 2 bases, J lost 3 bases, and 12 bases lay in between. Germline CDR1 reads GTSNPN; CDR2 reads SVGIG (reference sequence). This CDR3 has 14 residues.